The TCR beta chain described here comes from a study of blood T cell repertoires in COVID-19. Authors' analysis steps: Estimated nucleated cell counts came from reference gene primer amplification. Assay used: immunoSEQ multiplex PCR; TCRdb lists only in-frame clones, some missing. V and J calls and clone size are those listed in that table; D and trimming were worked out from the DNA. Here the sample spans some 350,000 clones, about 87% being singletons. Enrolled during active infection, Seattle patients were then followed longitudinally. This CDR3 is 16 amino acids long. Germline V lookup: CDR1 MNHGY, CDR2 SVAAGI. Trimming cost V 5 bases and J 17 bases; bases outside gene matches: 23.

The rearrangement joins TRBV6-9 to TRBJ1-4, with TRBD1 matching over 7 bases. The sequence was obtained from a woman aged 50 to 60 with COVID-19, enrolled during active disease. Sample: peripheral blood. CDR3 DNA sequence: TGTGCCAGCAGTCGACAGGGTACGATCTCGGCAGTGCGTAGTTTTTTT. Its translation is CASSRQGTISAVRSFF.